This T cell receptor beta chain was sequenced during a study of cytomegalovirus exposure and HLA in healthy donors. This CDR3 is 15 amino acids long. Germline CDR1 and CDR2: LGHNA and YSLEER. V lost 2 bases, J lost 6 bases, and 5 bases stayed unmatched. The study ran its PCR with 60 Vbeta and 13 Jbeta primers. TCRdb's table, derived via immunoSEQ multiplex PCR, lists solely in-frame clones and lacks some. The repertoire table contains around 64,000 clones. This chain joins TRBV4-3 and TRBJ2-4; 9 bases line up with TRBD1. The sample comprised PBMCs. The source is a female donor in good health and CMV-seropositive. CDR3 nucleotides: TGCGCCAGCAGCCAATACTCGGGACAGGGAAACATTCAGTACTTC. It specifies CASSQYSGQGNIQYF.